The rows below give T cell receptor beta chains drawn from one sample of a study of blood T cell repertoires in COVID-19. Using immunoSEQ multiplex PCR, the repertoire was profiled, and TCRdb retains in-frame clones only, with some absent. This table holds fewer than 65,000 clones, around 80% found once. The specimen was peripheral blood. The source of these receptors is a young man with COVID-19, enrolled during active disease. CDR3s include the opening cysteine and the closing phenylalanine or tryptophan. D genes are given only for firm matches. Where a row states a size, it is once, few, many or the class of an expanded clone; other rows omit it.

- TRBJ1-1 - TRBV2 CASSAPGNTEAFF TGTGCCAGCAGTGCTCCGGGGAACACTGAAGCTTTCTTT
- TRBJ1-5 - TRBV24-1 CATATATNQPQHF TGTGCCACCGCGACAGCAACAAATCAGCCCCAGCATTTT
- TRBJ2-5 - TRBV2 CASSTSQAPETQYF TGTGCCAGCAGTACCTCACAGGCGCCCGAGACCCAGTACTTC
- TRBJ2-2 TRBD1 TRBV12-3/TRBV12-4 CASSRQGAGELFF TGTGCCAGCAGTCGACAGGGGGCCGGGGAGCTGTTTTTT
- TRBJ2-3 - TRBV6-5 CASSYLQGGTDTQYF TGTGCCAGCAGTTACCTCCAGGGGGGAACAGATACGCAGTATTTT
once TRBJ2-3 - TRBV10-3 CAISVADTQYF TGTGCCATCAGTGTAGCAGATACGCAGTATTTT
- TRBJ1-4 - TRBV3-1/TRBV3-2 CASSPLGGRHEKLFF TGTGCCAGCAGCCCGCTAGGCGGGAGACATGAAAAACTGTTTTTT
- TRBJ1-6 - TRBV28 CASSLQGSYNSPLHF TGTGCCAGCAGTTTACAGGGATCCTATAATTCACCCCTCCACTTT
once TRBJ1-2 TRBD1 TRBV29-1 CSVDLGTGGNGGYTF TGCAGCGTTGATCTCGGGACAGGGGGTAATGGTGGCTACACCTTC
few TRBJ2-1 TRBD1 TRBV6-5 CASSYSTGGYNEQFF TGTGCCAGCAGTTATAGTACAGGGGGATACAATGAGCAGTTCTTC
- TRBJ1-1 - TRBV27 CASSFSLSEVGEAFF TGTGCCAGCAGTTTCTCGTTATCTGAGGTCGGTGAAGCTTTCTTT
- TRBJ2-3 TRBD2 TRBV10-1 CASSAAGGDTQYF TGCGCCAGCAGTGCGGCCGGGGGGGATACGCAGTATTTT
few TRBJ2-2 - TRBV28 CASSFSTDMNTGELFF TGTGCCAGCAGTTTCTCGACAGATATGAACACCGGGGAGCTGTTTTTT
- TRBJ2-1 TRBD2 TRBV4-1 CASSQPGLAGGLSSYNEQFF TGCGCCAGCAGCCAACCGGGACTAGCGGGAGGGTTAAGCTCCTACAATGAGCAGTTCTTC
- TRBJ2-7 TRBD2 TRBV7-2 CASSSMGLAGLDEQYF TGTGCCAGCAGCTCCATGGGACTAGCGGGACTAGACGAGCAGTACTTC
once TRBJ1-1 - TRBV28 CASSLNRPGNTEAFF TGTGCCAGCAGTTTAAACCGCCCGGGGAACACTGAAGCTTTCTTT
- TRBJ2-7 - TRBV3-1/TRBV3-2 CASSHRTAPFVYEQYF TGTGCCAGCAGCCACCGGACAGCACCTTTCGTTTACGAGCAGTACTTC
- TRBJ2-7 TRBD1 TRBV18 CASSPRDRGGEQYF TGTGCCAGCTCACCCCGAGACAGGGGGGGGGAGCAGTACTTC
- TRBJ2-1 TRBD2 TRBV7-9 CASSSRVAGGGVEQFF TGTGCCAGCAGCTCCCGAGTAGCGGGCGGTGGTGTGGAGCAGTTCTTC
- TRBJ2-7 - TRBV15 CATSRDTRSTYEQYF TGTGCCACCAGCAGAGATACTCGATCAACCTACGAGCAGTACTTC
- TRBJ2-1 TRBD1 TRBV24-1 CATSGAGTGGVNEQFF TGTGCCACCAGTGGGGCCGGGACAGGAGGGGTCAATGAGCAGTTCTTC
- TRBJ2-7 - TRBV19 CASSPPYGYLEQYF TGTGCCAGTAGTCCCCCATACGGTTACTTGGAGCAGTACTTC
- TRBJ2-7 - TRBV30 CAWSVLRYEQYF TGTGCCTGGAGTGTACTTCGTTACGAGCAGTACTTC
- TRBJ1-1 - TRBV28 CASGLTGTEAFF TGTGCCAGCGGGTTAACAGGGACTGAAGCTTTCTTT
- TRBJ1-1 - TRBV7-9 CASRPTSPGSTEAFF TGTGCCAGCAGGCCCACGAGCCCGGGGAGTACTGAAGCTTTCTTT
- TRBJ2-7 - TRBV19 CASSIDRGLLYEQYF TGTGCCAGTAGTATAGATCGTGGACTGCTCTACGAGCAGTACTTC
- TRBJ1-1 - TRBV7-9 CASVTGTEAFF TGTGCCAGCGTCACGGGCACTGAAGCTTTCTTT
- TRBJ2-1 - TRBV24-1 CATSDPGGYNEQFF TGTGCCACCAGTGATCCTGGGGGGTACAATGAGCAGTTCTTC
- TRBJ2-3 TRBD1 TRBV20-1 CSATSGQGRYF TGCAGTGCTACCTCGGGACAGGGAAGGTATTTT
- TRBJ2-1 TRBD1 TRBV2 CASSIRQGAYNEQFF TGTGCCAGCAGCATCCGACAGGGAGCATACAATGAGCAGTTCTTC
- TRBJ2-1 TRBD1 TRBV27 CASSLGQPYNEQFF TGTGCCAGCAGTTTGGGACAGCCATACAATGAGCAGTTCTTC
- TRBJ1-6 TRBD1 TRBV30 CAWSGQGANSPLHF TGTGCCTGGAGTGGACAGGGGGCTAATTCACCCCTCCACTTT
- TRBJ1-1 TRBD1 TRBV24-1 CATSPTPGQGVNTEAFF TGTGCCACCAGTCCGACCCCGGGACAGGGAGTGAACACTGAAGCTTTCTTT
- TRBJ1-2 TRBD1 TRBV11-2 CASSLEGQGGYTF TGTGCCAGCAGCTTAGAAGGACAGGGGGGCTACACCTTC
- TRBJ2-2 - TRBV5-6 CASHGLTYGELFF TGTGCCAGCCACGGACTAACTTACGGGGAGCTGTTTTTT
- TRBJ1-4 - TRBV29-1 CSANQNEKLFF TGCAGCGCCAATCAGAATGAAAAACTGTTTTTT
- TRBJ1-5 - TRBV2 CASSEIGNQPQHF TGTGCCAGCAGTGAGATCGGGAATCAGCCCCAGCATTTT
once TRBJ2-1 - TRBV6-1 CASSERKGWDEQFF TGTGCCAGCAGTGAACGCAAGGGGTGGGATGAGCAGTTCTTC
- TRBJ1-1 - TRBV7-2 CASSRNIGLTNTEAFF TGTGCCAGCAGCCGTAACATCGGACTGACGAACACTGAAGCTTTCTTT
- TRBJ2-2 - TRBV21-1 CASSKASGQAGELFF TGTGCCAGCAGCAAAGCGTCCGGACAGGCCGGGGAGCTGTTTTTT
few TRBJ1-2 - TRBV10-1 CASSEGRGYGYTF TGCGCCAGCAGTGAGGGTCGGGGCTATGGCTACACCTTC
once TRBJ2-4 - TRBV7-9 CASSLEGAVNIQYF TGTGCCAGCAGCTTAGAAGGGGCCGTAAACATTCAGTACTTC
- TRBJ1-6 - TRBV18 CASSPPGDSPLHF TGTGCCAGCTCACCACCGGGAGATTCACCCCTCCACTTT
- TRBJ2-3 TRBD2 TRBV28 CASTSGSWDTQYF TGTGCCAGCACTAGCGGGAGTTGGGATACGCAGTATTTT
- TRBJ2-7 TRBD1 TRBV28 CASSLYGDRGSYEQYF TGTGCCAGCAGTTTATACGGGGACAGGGGGTCTTACGAGCAGTACTTC
- TRBJ2-3 TRBD2 TRBV7-2 CASSTAGTRGVRDTQYF TGTGCCAGCTCCACCGCCGGGACTAGGGGGGTTAGGGATACGCAGTATTTT
- TRBJ2-1 TRBD1 TRBV19 CASRGDRGFEQFF TGTGCCAGTAGAGGGGACAGGGGCTTTGAGCAGTTCTTC
- TRBJ1-2 TRBD1 TRBV6-2/TRBV6-3 CASSSGAGGNGYTF TGTGCCAGCAGTTCCGGCGCAGGGGGCAATGGCTACACCTTC
- TRBJ2-6 TRBD2 TRBV10-3 CAISSGLAGGISGANVLTF TGTGCCATCAGCTCAGGACTAGCGGGAGGAATCTCTGGGGCCAACGTCCTGACTTTC
- TRBJ1-1 - TRBV4-2 CASSQPTGNTEAFF TGTGCCAGCAGCCAACCGACAGGGAACACTGAAGCTTTCTTT
- TRBJ2-7 - TRBV7-2 CASSSDSYYEQYF TGTGCCAGCAGCTCGGACTCCTACTACGAGCAGTACTTC
- TRBJ2-5 - TRBV28 CASSPGGWEGGETQYF TGTGCCAGCAGTCCCGGAGGTTGGGAGGGGGGGGAGACCCAGTACTTC
- TRBJ2-1 TRBD2 TRBV6-5 CASSSGGTSFYNEQFF TGTGCCAGCAGTTCCGGCGGGACTAGCTTCTACAATGAGCAGTTCTTC
- TRBJ1-1 TRBD1 TRBV28 CASSLSTGAAFF TGTGCCAGCAGTTTAAGTACAGGGGCGGCTTTCTTT
- TRBJ2-5 - TRBV4-1 CASSQDPGTEGHIRETQYF TGCGCCAGCAGCCAAGACCCCGGGACGGAGGGTCACATACGAGAGACCCAGTACTTC